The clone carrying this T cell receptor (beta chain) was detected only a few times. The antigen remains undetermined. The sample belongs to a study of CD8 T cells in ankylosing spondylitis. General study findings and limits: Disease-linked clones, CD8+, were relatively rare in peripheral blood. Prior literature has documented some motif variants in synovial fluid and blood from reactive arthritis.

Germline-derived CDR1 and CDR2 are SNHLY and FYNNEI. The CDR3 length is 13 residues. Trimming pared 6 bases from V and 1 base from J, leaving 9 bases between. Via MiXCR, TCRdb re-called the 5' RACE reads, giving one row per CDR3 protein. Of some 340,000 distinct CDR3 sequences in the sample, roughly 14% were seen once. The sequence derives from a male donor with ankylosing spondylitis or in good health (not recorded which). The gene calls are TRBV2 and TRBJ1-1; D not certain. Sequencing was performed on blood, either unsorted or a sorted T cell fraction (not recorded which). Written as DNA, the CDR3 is TGTGCCAGCAGGATCTCTTGGAACACTGAAGCTTTCTTT. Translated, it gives CASRISWNTEAFF.